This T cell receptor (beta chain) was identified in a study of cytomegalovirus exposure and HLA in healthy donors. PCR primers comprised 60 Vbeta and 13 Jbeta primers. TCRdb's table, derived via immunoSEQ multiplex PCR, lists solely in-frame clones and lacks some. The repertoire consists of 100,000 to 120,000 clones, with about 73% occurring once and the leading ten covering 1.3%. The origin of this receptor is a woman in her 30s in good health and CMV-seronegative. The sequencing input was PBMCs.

For the CDR3, the DNA is TGTGCCAGCAGCTCGACTAGAGATACGGAGACCCAGTACTTC. It specifies CASSSTRDTETQYF. The chain is built from TRBV7-2 and TRBJ2-5; weak D call: TRBD2 (6 bases). CDR3 length equals 14 residues. Germline V gene data show CDR1 as SGHTA and CDR2 as FQGNSA. Trimming stripped 4 bases from V and 5 bases from J, with 14 bases between.